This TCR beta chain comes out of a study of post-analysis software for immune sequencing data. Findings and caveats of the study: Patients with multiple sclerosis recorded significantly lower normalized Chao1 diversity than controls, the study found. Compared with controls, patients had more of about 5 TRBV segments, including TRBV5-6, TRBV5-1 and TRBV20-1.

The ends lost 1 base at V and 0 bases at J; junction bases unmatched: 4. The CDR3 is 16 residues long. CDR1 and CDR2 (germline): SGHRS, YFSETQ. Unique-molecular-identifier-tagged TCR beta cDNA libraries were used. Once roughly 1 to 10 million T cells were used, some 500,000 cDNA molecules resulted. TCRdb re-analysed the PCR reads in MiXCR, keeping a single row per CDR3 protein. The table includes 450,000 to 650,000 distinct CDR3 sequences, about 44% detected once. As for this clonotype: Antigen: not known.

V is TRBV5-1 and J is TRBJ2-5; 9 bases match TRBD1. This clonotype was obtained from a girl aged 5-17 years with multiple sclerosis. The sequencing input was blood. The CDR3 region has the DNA TGCGCCAGCAGCTTGTATAACAGGGGGCACCAAGAGACCCAGTACTTC. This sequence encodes CASSLYNRGHQETQYF. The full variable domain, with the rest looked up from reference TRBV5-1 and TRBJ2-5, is KAGVTQTPRYLIKTRGQQVTLSCSPISGHRSVSWYQQTPGQGLQFLFEYFSETQRNKGNFPGRFSGRQFSNSRSEMNVSTLELGDSALYLCASSLYNRGHQETQYFGPGTRLLVL.